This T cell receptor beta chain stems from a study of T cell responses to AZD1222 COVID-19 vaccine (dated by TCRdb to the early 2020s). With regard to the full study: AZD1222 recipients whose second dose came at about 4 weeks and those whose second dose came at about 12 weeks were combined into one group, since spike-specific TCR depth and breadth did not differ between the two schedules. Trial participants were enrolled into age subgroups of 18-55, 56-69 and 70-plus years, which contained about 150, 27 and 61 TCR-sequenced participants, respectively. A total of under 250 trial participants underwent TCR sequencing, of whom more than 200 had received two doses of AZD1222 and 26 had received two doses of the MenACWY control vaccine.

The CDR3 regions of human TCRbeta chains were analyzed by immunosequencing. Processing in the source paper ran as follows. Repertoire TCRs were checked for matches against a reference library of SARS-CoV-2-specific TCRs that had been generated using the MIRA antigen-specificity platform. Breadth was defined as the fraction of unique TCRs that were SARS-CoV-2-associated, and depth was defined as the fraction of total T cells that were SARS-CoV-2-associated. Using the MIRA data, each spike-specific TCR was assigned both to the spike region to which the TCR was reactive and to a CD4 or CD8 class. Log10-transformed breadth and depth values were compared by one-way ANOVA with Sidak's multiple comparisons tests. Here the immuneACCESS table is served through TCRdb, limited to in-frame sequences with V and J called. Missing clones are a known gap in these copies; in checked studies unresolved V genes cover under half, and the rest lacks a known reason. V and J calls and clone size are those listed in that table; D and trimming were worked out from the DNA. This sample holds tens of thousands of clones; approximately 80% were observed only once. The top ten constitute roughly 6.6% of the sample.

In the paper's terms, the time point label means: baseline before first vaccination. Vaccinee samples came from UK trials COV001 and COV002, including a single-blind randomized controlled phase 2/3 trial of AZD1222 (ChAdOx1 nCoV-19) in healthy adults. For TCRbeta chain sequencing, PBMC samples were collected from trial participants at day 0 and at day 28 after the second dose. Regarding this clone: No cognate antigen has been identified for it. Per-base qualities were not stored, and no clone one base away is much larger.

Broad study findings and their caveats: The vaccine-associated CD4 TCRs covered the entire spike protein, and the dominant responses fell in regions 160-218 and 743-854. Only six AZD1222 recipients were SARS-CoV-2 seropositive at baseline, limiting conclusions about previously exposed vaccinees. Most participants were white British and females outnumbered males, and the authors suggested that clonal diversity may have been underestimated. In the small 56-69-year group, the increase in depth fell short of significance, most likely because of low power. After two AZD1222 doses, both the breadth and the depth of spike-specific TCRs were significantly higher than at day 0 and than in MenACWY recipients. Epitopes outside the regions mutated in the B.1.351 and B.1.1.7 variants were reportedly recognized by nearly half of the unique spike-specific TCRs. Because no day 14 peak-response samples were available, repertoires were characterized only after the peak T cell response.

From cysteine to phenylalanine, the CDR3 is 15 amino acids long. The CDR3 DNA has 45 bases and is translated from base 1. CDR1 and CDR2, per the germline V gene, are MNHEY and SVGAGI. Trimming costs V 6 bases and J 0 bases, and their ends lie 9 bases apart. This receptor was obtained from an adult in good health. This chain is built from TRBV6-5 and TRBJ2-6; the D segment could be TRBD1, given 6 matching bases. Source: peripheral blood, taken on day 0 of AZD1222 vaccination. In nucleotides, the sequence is TGTGCCAGCAGCCGACAGGTCTCTGGGGCCAACGTCCTGACTTTC. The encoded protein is CASSRQVSGANVLTF.